These T cell receptor beta chains were read from a single sample in a study of shared T cell receptors in the human thymus. TCRdb keeps only in-frame clones here, not all; method: immunoSEQ multiplex PCR. The sample gives almost 550,000 clones, around three quarters of which show up once; more than 0.01% is in the top ten. This sample was shared with a second study, whose subject was human thymus T cells.

The sequenced material came from thymocytes. The receptors stem from a boy under two years old with a congenital heart defect. Each CDR3 is given with its conserved first and last residue.

>TRBV4-3
CASSQERWDLAGVMNEQYF
>TRBV2
CASRGSGETYNEQFF
>TRBV28
CASRNDRGYGYTF
>TRBV10-3
CAISVPSGRTNEQYF
>TRBV5-1
CASSTTREGRDTEAFF
>TRBV6-7
CASDPGVLAGELFF
>TRBV28
CASRLSGPYGYTF
>TRBV19
CASSIGHSRSYEQYF
>TRBV12-5
CATKRQGWYSNQPQHF
>TRBV5-1
CASSLGGLAGPENEQFF
>TRBV7-4
CASSPEGGEGQTNEKLFF
>TRBV15
CATSKFHGGYRKETQYF
>TRBV7-2
CASSADRGNPGYTF
>TRBV5-1
CASSGWTGGGKGNEQFF
>TRBV5-4
CASSKGVDQPQHF
>TRBV30
CAWSGWEDYEQYF
>TRBV25-1
CASRLRGNTEAFF
>TRBV28
CASSLDNRVVGGELFF
>TRBV6-1
CASSDSGTGYEQYF
>TRBV10-3
CAISGGTTQPYEQYF
>TRBV30
CAWKGVHEQYF
>TRBV4-1
CASSQEILDGEQYF
>TRBV6-5
CASGHYNEQFF
>TRBV4-3
CASSQDRAYTDTQYF
>TRBV7-2
CASSLWASGRGGGELFF
>TRBV29-1
CSAIVPPGANVLTF
>TRBV2
CASSPRPNDTQETQYF
>TRBV19
CASSPGLVNEQFF
>TRBV4-3
CASSQDGTGAAKNIQYF
>TRBV27
CASGREGDSNQPQHF
>TRBV28
CASSLWYRAANEKLFF
>TRBV2
CANQTKAGERGLGTGELFF
>TRBV14
CASSQLHGTGCHEQYF